This T cell receptor (beta chain) was observed in a study of blood T cell repertoires in COVID-19. Study background: The study drew acute and convalescent COVID-19 samples from the United States, Italy and Spain.

Only in-frame clones appear in the TCRdb table, and some are missing; sequencing was by immunoSEQ multiplex PCR. Here the sample spans 70,000 or so clones, 87% being singletons. Looked up from germline, CDR1 is SGHRS and CDR2 is YFSETQ. The CDR3 covers 14 residues. Trimming shortened V by 4 bases and J by 4 bases, and 11 bases separated the two germline ends. The source is a woman aged 45-65 years with acute or convalescent COVID-19. Sequenced: peripheral blood. The chain uses TRBV5-1 and TRBJ2-2, with D tentatively TRBD1 (6 bases). CDR3 sequence (DNA): TGCGCCAGCAGCGACACAGGGTCCACCGGGGAGCTGTTTTTT. Its protein is CASSDTGSTGELFF.